The 18 T cell receptor beta chains presented below share a single source sample, sequenced in a study of identifying expanded T cells in peripheral blood (dated by TCRdb to between 2017 and 2020). Library preparation used the immunoSEQ multiplex PCR assay. As stored in TCRdb, this immuneACCESS dataset retains in-frame rearrangements with V and J assigned. A fraction of the clones does not appear; measured against another copy, unresolved V genes explain less than half of the discrepancy, and the remainder lacks a known reason. The table for this sample lists more than 75,000 clones; 85% to 90% of them were counted only once. Roughly 3.8% of the sample lies in the top ten. The sequencing input was blood. These receptors were obtained from a person between 18 and 75 years old in good health.

The chain links TRBV30 to TRBJ1-2, with unresolved D. CDR1 and CDR2 (germline): GTSNPN, SVGIG (reference sequence). Trimming removed 3 bases at V and 2 bases at J, with 10 bases between. This CDR3 has 13 residues. Written as DNA, the CDR3 is TGTGCCTGGAGAATTACGGGAAACTATGGCTACACCTTC. Protein product: CAWRITGNYGYTF.

This sequence joins TRBV9 and TRBJ2-1; TRBD1 is a possible D gene (5 bases). The V end was cut by 0 bases, the J end by 7 bases, with 8 bases between. The CDR3 extends over 13 amino acids. Germline V CDR1 and CDR2: SGDLS, YYNGEE. The CDR3: CASSVDSGNEQFF. The CDR3, as DNA: TGTGCCAGCAGCGTAGATTCAGGGAATGAGCAGTTCTTC.

The rearrangement links TRBV7-9 to TRBJ2-1; 7 bases line up with TRBD2. Trimming took 5 bases from V and 7 from J; bases not matched to a gene: 8. CDR1 is SEHNR and CDR2 is FQNEAQ in the germline V gene (reference sequence). The CDR3 covers 14 residues. The CDR3 DNA is TGTGCCAGCAGCCCCGAACTAGCGTCTAATGAGCAGTTCTTC. Translated, it gives CASSPELASNEQFF.

The chain joins TRBV18 to TRBJ1-6, with 9 bases fitting TRBD1. V trimming: 4 bases; J trimming: 10 bases; junction bases outside the gene matches: 8. The CDR3 consists of 15 residues. Per germline, CDR1 KGHSH and CDR2 LQKENI. CDR3 DNA: TGTGCCAGCTCACTCTTACAGGGGGCCGCGTCACCCCTCCACTTT. Protein product: CASSLLQGAASPLHF.

The chain joins TRBV18 to TRBJ2-5; tentative D call: TRBD2 (6 bases). With 0 bases removed from V and 7 bases from J, the gap between germline ends came to 15 bases. The CDR3 spans 15 residues. CDR1 KGHSH and CDR2 LQKENI come from the germline V gene. This chain's CDR3 is CASSPPRTIDGTQYF. CDR3 in DNA: TGTGCCAGCTCACCACCGCGGACTATCGACGGGACCCAGTACTTC.

The chain recombines TRBV7-9 with TRBJ1-1, with TRBD1 matching over 7 bases. V was pared by 5 bases and J by 4 bases, with 10 bases of the junction left unmatched. CDR1 is SEHNR, CDR2 FQNEAQ, per germline (reference sequence). The CDR3 is 15 residues long. CDR3 protein: CASSPGQVSTTEAFF. The CDR3 coding sequence is TGTGCCAGCAGCCCAGGACAGGTCTCTACCACTGAAGCTTTCTTT.

This clone was recorded a few times. This sequence joins TRBV28 and TRBJ2-7; D is unresolved. Germline V gene data show CDR1 as MDHEN and CDR2 as SYDVKM. This CDR3 has 16 residues. With 7 bases removed from V and 5 bases from J, the gap between germline ends came to 24 bases. In nucleotides, the CDR3 is TGTGCCAGCACTCTCTCAGGCCTCCCCTTAATCCACGAGCAGTACTTC. Translated, it gives CASTLSGLPLIHEQYF.

The chain carries TRBV30 and TRBJ1-1; D call uncertain. Looked up from germline, CDR1 is GTSNPN and CDR2 is SVGIG (reference sequence). This CDR3 has 13 amino acids. The ends were cut back, 5 bases at V and 0 bases at J, with 10 bases in the middle. CDR3 nucleotide sequence: TGTGCCTGGGCGCACGAAGTGAACACTGAAGCTTTCTTT. It translates to CAWAHEVNTEAFF.

This clone is a singleton in its sample. The chain links TRBV6-1 to TRBJ2-5; D may be TRBD1 or TRBD2 (6 bases each). This CDR3 is 11 amino acids long. With 9 bases removed from V and 5 bases from J, the gap between germline ends came to 10 bases. CDR1 is MNHNS, CDR2 SASEGT, per germline. CDR3 coding DNA: TGTGCCAGTCGGGGGCCTGAGACCCAGTACTTC. Translating gives CASRGPETQYF.

The V call is TRBV19, the J call TRBJ2-1; TRBD2 matches at 8 bases. The CDR3 covers 14 residues. With V trimmed by 3 bases and J by 7 bases, 5 bases remained unmatched. Germline V CDR1 and CDR2: LNHDA, SQIVND (reference sequence). This CDR3 reads CASSIGLARNEQFF. DNA of the CDR3: TGTGCCAGTAGTATCGGACTAGCTAGGAATGAGCAGTTCTTC.

The chain is built from TRBV18 and TRBJ1-5; D is unclear. CDR1 and CDR2 from the germline V gene are KGHSH and LQKENI. V lost 2 bases to trimming and J lost 0 bases, with 5 bases between them. This CDR3 is built from 14 residues. CDR3 DNA: TGTGCCAGCTCACCAGGATTTAGCAATCAGCCCCAGCATTTT. Encoded protein: CASSPGFSNQPQHF. The variable domain in full, completed from reference TRBV18 and TRBJ1-5, reads NAGVMQNPRHLVRRRGQEARLRCSPMKGHSHVYWYRQLPEEGLKFMVYLQKENIIDESGMPKERFSAEFPKEGPSILRIQQVVRGDSAAYFCASSPGFSNQPQHFGDGTRLSIL.

This rearrangement joins TRBV27 to TRBJ1-5; unclear D gene. From germline, CDR1 is MNHEY and CDR2 SMNVEV (reference sequence). The V gene lost 5 bases and the J gene lost 0 bases, with 8 bases spanning the gap. There are 14 residues in the CDR3. The CDR3 protein is CASSPRYSNQPQHF. DNA for the CDR3: TGTGCCAGCAGTCCCCGTTATAGCAATCAGCCCCAGCATTTT.

V is TRBV5-1 and J is TRBJ2-7; perhaps TRBD1 as D (6 bases). Germline CDR1 and CDR2: SGHRS and YFSETQ. Trimming took off 0 bases at V and 3 bases at J, with 13 bases between the two ends. The CDR3 covers 15 residues. The CDR3 DNA reads TGCGCCAGCAGCTTGGTAGGGGGTAGTGACTACGAGCAGTACTTC. This translates into CASSLVGGSDYEQYF.

This clone has a handful of counts. The rearrangement joins TRBV15 to TRBJ2-6, with D possibly TRBD2 on 5 matching bases. The V gene lost 9 bases and the J gene lost 4 bases, with 16 bases spanning the gap. The CDR3 is 15 amino acids. Germline lookup yields CDR1 LNHNV and CDR2 YYDKDF (reference sequence). CDR3 protein: CATTHEGTGANVLTF. For the CDR3, the DNA is TGTGCCACGACCCACGAGGGCACCGGGGCCAACGTCCTGACTTTC. Combining the CDR3 with reference TRBV15 and TRBJ2-6 gives the whole variable domain DAMVIQNPRYQVTQFGKPVTLSCSQTLNHNVMYWYQQKSSQAPKLLFHYYDKDFNNEADTPDNFQSRRPNTSFCFLDIRSPGLGDTAMYLCATTHEGTGANVLTFGAGSRLTVL.

V gene TRBV27 combines with J gene TRBJ2-2; D remains ambiguous. The CDR3 has 17 residues. Germline assignment: CDR1 MNHEY and CDR2 SMNVEV (reference sequence). Trimming left V 3 bases short and J 0 bases short, with 14 bases between. CDR3 coding DNA: TGTGCCAGCAGTTTCCGCGCCCACGCCTCGAACACCGGGGAGCTGTTTTTT. As protein: CASSFRAHASNTGELFF.

CDR3 amino acids: CASSAQRAQYF. CDR3 nucleotides: TGCGCCAGCAGCGCCCAGAGGGCCCAGTACTTC. V is TRBV5-1 and J is TRBJ2-5; TRBD2 is a possible D gene (5 bases). CDR1 and CDR2 (germline): SGHRS, YFSETQ. Trimming stripped 4 bases from V and 9 bases from J, with 10 bases between. The CDR3 contains 11 residues.

CDR3 bases: TGTGCCAGCAGCAAAGGAACAGCGTCCTCGAACACCGGGGAGCTGTTTTTT. It encodes CASSKGTASSNTGELFF. The rearrangement links TRBV21-1 to TRBJ2-2. TRBV21-1 is termed a pseudogene. This CDR3 is built from 17 residues.

This clone was seen just once. The gene calls are TRBV5-1 and TRBJ2-4; 9 bases map to TRBD1. Trimming removed 3 bases from V and 16 bases from J; junction bases left unmatched: 14. CDR1 SGHRS and CDR2 YFSETQ come from the germline V gene. There are 14 residues in the CDR3. CDR3 region: CASSWGTTGTGQYF. In nucleotides, the CDR3 is TGCGCCAGCAGCTGGGGAACTACCGGGACAGGGCAATACTTC.